The 16 T cell receptor beta chains in this list originate from one sample, sequenced in a study of circulating and synovial CD4+ cells in juvenile arthritis. Sequencing was performed with immunoSEQ multiplex PCR; in TCRdb, only in-frame clones are kept and a portion is missing. The sample contains about 33,000 clones, over 90% of which appear only once. The source material was CD4+ T cells from blood. These receptors all come from a human donor with juvenile idiopathic arthritis.

The chain combines TRBV6-5 with TRBJ1-5, with 7 positions matching TRBD1. CDR3 length equals 14 residues. Germline V CDR1 and CDR2: MNHEY, SVGAGI. The ends lost 7 bases at V and 3 bases at J; junction bases unmatched: 6. The CDR3 coding sequence is TGTGCCAGCAAACGGGACAGTAACAATCAGCCCCAGCATTTT. It encodes CASKRDSNNQPQHF.

Points on this clone: The junction departs from germline at one end; a sequencing error may be responsible. The genes are TRBV29-1 and TRBJ2-7; TRBD2 matches at 10 bases. Germline V gives CDR1 SQVTM, CDR2 ANQGSEA. CDR3 length equals 13 residues. The CDR3 reads CSVEDDRLAGVVF. DNA of the CDR3: TGCAGCGTTGAAGATGACCGACTAGCGGGCGTAGTCTTC.

The rearrangement joins TRBV19 to TRBJ1-1; TRBD1 aligns across 7 bases. The CDR3 is 16 amino acids. The V segment lost 3 bases and the J segment 4 bases; nucleotides outside the gene matches: 11. CDR1 is LNHDA and CDR2 is SQIVND in the germline V gene (reference sequence). For the CDR3, the DNA is TGTGCCAGTAGTATGGAGGGGGCGTTGGGGAGCACTGAAGCTTTCTTT. Its translation is CASSMEGALGSTEAFF.

V and J are TRBV19 and TRBJ1-5, with D possibly matching TRBD1 (5 bases). V lost 2 bases to trimming and J lost 1 base, with 9 bases between them. Germline CDR1 reads LNHDA; CDR2 reads SQIVND (reference sequence). The CDR3 totals 15 residues. The CDR3 DNA is TGTGCCAGTAGTATAAGTCAGGGCAGCAATCAGCCCCAGCATTTT. It yields the protein CASSISQGSNQPQHF.

V is TRBV6-5 and J is TRBJ1-2, with 7 bases that match TRBD1. This CDR3 is built from 13 residues. The germline V gene has CDR1 MNHEY and CDR2 SVGAGI. The junction had 7 bases not matched to a gene; V was cut back by 5 bases and J by 7 bases. The CDR3 DNA sequence: TGTGCCAGCAGTCTGACAGGGCGGGGTGGCTACACCTTC. Translation: CASSLTGRGGYTF.

The rearrangement links TRBV9 to TRBJ2-4; D is perhaps TRBD2 (5 bases). The CDR3 covers 17 residues. V was clipped by 3 bases and J by 0 bases, with 16 bases between them. The V gene's germline CDR1 is SGDLS and CDR2 YYNGEE. CDR3 bases: TGTGCCAGCAGCGCCGGAGGTTCAATACTAGCCAAAAACATTCAGTACTTC. This sequence encodes CASSAGGSILAKNIQYF. Looking up the rest from reference TRBV9 and TRBJ2-4 gives the full variable domain: DSGVTQTPKHLITATGQRVTLRCSPRSGDLSVYWYQQSLDQGLQFLIQYYNGEERAKGNILERFSAQQFPDLHSELNLSSLELGDSALYFCASSAGGSILAKNIQYFGAGTRLSVL.

In its sample, this clone was seen once. The V and J genes are TRBV9 and TRBJ2-2; D possibly corresponds to TRBD1 (6 bases). CDR3 length: 13 residues. V shed 7 bases and J shed 1 base, with 8 bases lying between them. The germline V gene encodes CDR1 SGDLS and CDR2 YYNGEE. The CDR3 DNA follows: TGTGCCAGCCAACAGGGGAACACCGGGGAGCTGTTTTTT. It translates to CASQQGNTGELFF.

The chain couples TRBV5-6 to TRBJ1-2, with TRBD1 matching 8 bases. The CDR3 has 14 amino acids. V lost 4 bases and J lost 6; bases outside the gene matches: 8. The germline V gene has CDR1 SGHDT and CDR2 YYEEEE. CDR3 residues: CASSPMTGVDGYTF. The CDR3 DNA sequence: TGTGCCAGCAGCCCTATGACAGGGGTTGATGGCTACACCTTC.

J is TRBJ2-2 and V is TRBV2; D is uncertain. CDR3 length equals 14 residues. Germline V gene lookup returns CDR1 SNHLY and CDR2 FYNNEI. Trimming pared 7 bases from V and 4 bases from J, leaving 13 bases between. The CDR3 loop reads CASIETSSTGELFF. The CDR3, as DNA: TGTGCCAGCATCGAGACAAGTTCCACCGGGGAGCTGTTTTTT.

The genes are TRBV28 and TRBJ1-4; 10 nucleotides align to TRBD1. Germline V gene sequence: CDR1 MDHEN, CDR2 SYDVKM. This CDR3 contains 14 residues. Trimming at V came to 7 bases and at J to 10 bases, leaving 9 bases not matched to a gene. The CDR3 protein is CASKRDRGVVKLFF. DNA of the CDR3: TGTGCCAGCAAAAGGGACAGGGGAGTAGTAAAACTGTTTTTT.

The rearrangement uses TRBV15 and TRBJ2-7; 7 nucleotides line up with TRBD1. Germline V gene lookup returns CDR1 LNHNV and CDR2 YYDKDF (reference sequence). V trimming: 5 bases; J trimming: 2 bases; junction bases outside the gene matches: 9. The CDR3 extends over 15 amino acids. The CDR3 DNA is TGTGCCACCAGCGCCCAACAGGGGTCCCCCTACGAGCAGTACTTC. Its translation is CATSAQQGSPYEQYF.

This chain uses TRBV7-3 with TRBJ1-1; maybe TRBD1 (6 bases). Germline V lookup: CDR1 SGHTA, CDR2 FQGTGA. The CDR3 spans 13 residues. Deletions cut 4 bases from V and 3 bases from J, with 9 bases between. DNA of the CDR3: TGTGCCAGCAGCTCAGGGGCCCACACTGAAGCTTTCTTT. This sequence encodes CASSSGAHTEAFF.

The genes are TRBV7-2 and TRBJ2-5; tentatively, D is TRBD2 (6 bases). Trimming removed 5 bases from V and 3 bases from J, with 16 bases in between. Germline CDR1 reads SGHTA; CDR2 reads FQGNSA. This CDR3 comprises 15 residues. The CDR3 sequence is CASSNRGRREETQYF. For the CDR3, the DNA is TGTGCCAGCAGCAACCGGGGGAGGAGGGAAGAGACCCAGTACTTC.

The rearrangement uses TRBV28 and TRBJ1-5; 7 bases map to TRBD1. CDR1 MDHEN and CDR2 SYDVKM come from the germline V gene. Germline trimming cut 5 bases from V and 4 bases from J; bases unmatched to any gene: 8. This CDR3 contains 15 residues. The CDR3 DNA sequence: TGTGCCAGCAGTCGGGACAGAACCTTAAATCAGCCCCAGCATTTT. Translated: CASSRDRTLNQPQHF.

The J gene is TRBJ2-1, the V gene TRBV5-1; 15 nucleotides line up with TRBD2. J gave up 6 bases and V 3 bases, and 1 base lay outside the gene matches. The CDR3 loop spans 15 amino acids. Germline values: CDR1 SGHRS, CDR2 YFSETQ. CDR3 amino acids: CASSSGLAGGNEQFF. DNA of the CDR3: TGCGCCAGCAGCTCGGGACTAGCGGGAGGCAATGAGCAGTTCTTC. Complete variable domain (other parts from reference TRBV5-1 and TRBJ2-1): KAGVTQTPRYLIKTRGQQVTLSCSPISGHRSVSWYQQTPGQGLQFLFEYFSETQRNKGNFPGRFSGRQFSNSRSEMNVSTLELGDSALYLCASSSGLAGGNEQFFGPGTRLTVL.

J is TRBJ2-3 and V is TRBV9, with D perhaps TRBD1 (5 bases). The CDR3 is 17 amino acids. V dropped 0 bases and J dropped 1 base, with 15 bases sitting between them. Germline loops: CDR1 SGDLS, CDR2 YYNGEE. The CDR3 nucleotides read TGTGCCAGCAGCGTAGGAATAAAGGGGCAGGGCACAGATACGCAGTATTTT. It codes for CASSVGIKGQGTDTQYF.